This T cell receptor (beta chain) stems from a study of low-dose radiotherapy and immunotherapy resistance in tumors. This CDR3 contains 15 residues. Trimming took off 7 bases at V and 3 bases at J, with 18 bases between the two ends. The V gene's germline CDR1 is MNHGY and CDR2 SAAAGT. Alpha- and beta-chain coverage of first-strand cDNA came from TRAV- and TRBV-specific primers. The authors amplified TCRs for about 20 PCR cycles with a constant-region primer and a V-primer adapter. mRNA, once isolated, was amplified by in vitro transcription. From the reads, TCRdb called clonotypes with MiXCR, one entry per CDR3 protein. Among over 70,000 distinct CDR3 sequences listed, roughly 30% were seen once. Time point defined: before trial treatment. The donors, trial participants, received nivolumab, ipilimumab, aspirin, low-dose cyclophosphamide and low-dose radiotherapy. This clonotype was seen ten or more times.

The chain combines TRBV6-8 with TRBJ2-5; D not certain. This clonotype was sampled from a female donor with ovarian cancer. Sequences were derived from PBMCs, sampled before treatment. The CDR3 reads CASITRVGLKETQYF. In DNA form, the CDR3 reads TGTGCCAGCATCACCCGAGTTGGCTTGAAAGAGACCCAGTACTTC.